This passage covers 10 T cell receptor beta chains from one sample sequenced in a study of identical twins. One entry per CDR3 protein, called by TCRdb with MiXCR from the 5' RACE reads. The sample lists approximately 700,000 distinct CDR3 sequences, approximately 6.1% seen once, with roughly 1.8% in the top ten. The specimen was naive T cells sorted from blood. The receptors shown here come from a man aged 18 to 35 in good health.

This clonotype was observed many times. The chain links TRBV5-1 to TRBJ2-7; D possibly corresponds to TRBD2 (6 bases). Trimming left V 3 bases short and J 0 bases short, with 16 bases between. CDR1 is SGHRS, CDR2 YFSETQ, per germline. The CDR3 length is 16 residues. Here the CDR3 DNA reads TGCGCCAGCAGCTCCAATAGCGGTTCCCCCTCCTACGAGCAGTACTTC. It translates to CASSSNSGSPSYEQYF. The full variable domain, rest sourced from reference TRBV5-1 and TRBJ2-7, is KAGVTQTPRYLIKTRGQQVTLSCSPISGHRSVSWYQQTPGQGLQFLFEYFSETQRNKGNFPGRFSGRQFSNSRSEMNVSTLELGDSALYLCASSSNSGSPSYEQYFGPGTRLTVT.

This clonotype was recorded at least ten times. V and J are TRBV29-1 and TRBJ1-2, with a possible D match to TRBD1 (5 bases). The germline gives CDR1 SQVTM, CDR2 ANQGSEA. V gave up 4 bases and J gave up 2 bases, with 8 bases separating them. The CDR3 extends over 12 amino acids. CDR3 region: CSVGGGNYGYTF. The CDR3 DNA sequence: TGCAGCGTTGGTGGGGGAAACTATGGCTACACCTTC.

This clonotype came up a few times. The chain uses TRBV24-1 and TRBJ2-1, with D maybe TRBD1 (6 bases). The V and J ends lost 2 bases and 2 bases respectively, with 12 bases between them. Germline lookup yields CDR1 KGHDR and CDR2 SFDVKD. This CDR3 has 16 amino acids. The CDR3 sequence: CATSDSYRDPYNEQFF. The CDR3, as DNA: TGTGCCACCAGTGATTCCTACAGGGACCCCTACAATGAGCAGTTCTTC.

This clonotype turned up a few times. The chain uses TRBV5-1 and TRBJ2-5, with D unclear. V shed 4 bases and J shed 1 base, with 14 bases lying between them. CDR1 SGHRS and CDR2 YFSETQ come from the germline V gene. CDR3 size: 15 residues. The CDR3 reads CASSRTRSSQETQYF. For the CDR3, the DNA is TGCGCCAGCAGCCGCACCAGGAGCTCCCAAGAGACCCAGTACTTC.

This clonotype showed up many times. J is TRBJ2-7 and V is TRBV29-1, with D maybe TRBD1 (6 bases). This CDR3 spans 12 amino acids. V was cut by 2 bases and J by 5 bases, with 10 bases left in between. Looked up from germline, CDR1 is SQVTM and CDR2 is ANQGSEA. CDR3 in DNA: TGCAGCGTTGAAACGGACAGAGACGAGCAGTACTTC. Its translation: CSVETDRDEQYF.

The genes are TRBV5-8 and TRBJ2-1; D might be TRBD2 (7 bases). The germline V gene encodes CDR1 SGHTS and CDR2 YDEGEE. The CDR3 has 15 amino acids. The V and J ends lost 2 bases and 7 bases respectively, with 16 bases between them. CDR3 sequence: CASSLRGGRWNEQFF. The CDR3 bases are TGTGCCAGCAGCTTAAGGGGGGGCCGGTGGAATGAGCAGTTCTTC.

This clonotype was observed at least ten times. The gene calls are TRBV12-3 or TRBV12-4 and TRBJ2-7; possibly TRBD1 or TRBD2 for D (6 bases each). The V gene lost 3 bases and the J gene lost 6 bases, with 27 bases spanning the gap. There are 18 residues in the CDR3. CDR3 region: CASSFIKADHPGEVEQYF. The CDR3 DNA is TGTGCCAGCAGTTTCATCAAGGCTGATCACCCAGGGGAGGTCGAGCAGTACTTC.

At least ten counts were recorded for this clonotype. V is TRBV12-3 or TRBV12-4 and J is TRBJ2-3; 8 bases line up with TRBD2. This CDR3 contains 18 residues. The V gene end was trimmed by 6 bases and the J gene end by 4 bases; junction bases not matched to a gene: 18. The chain's CDR3 is CASRQRGAGTSPADTQYF. As DNA, the CDR3 is TGTGCCAGCAGGCAACGAGGGGCCGGGACTAGTCCCGCAGATACGCAGTATTTT.

This clonotype occurred a few times. The CDR3 DNA reads as TGCGCCAGCAGCCAAGGACTAGCGGCCACTTCCTACAATGAGCAGTTCTTC. Translating gives CASSQGLAATSYNEQFF. The gene calls are TRBV4-3 and TRBJ2-1, with 9 bases aligning to TRBD2. V lost 1 base to trimming and J lost 1 base; unmatched junction nucleotides: 5. This CDR3 comprises 17 residues. The germline V gene encodes CDR1 LGHNA and CDR2 YSLEER.

J is TRBJ2-6 and V is TRBV27, with 9 bases lining up with TRBD1. Looked up from germline, CDR1 is MNHEY and CDR2 is SMNVEV (reference sequence). The CDR3 loop spans 17 amino acids. Losses at the gene ends were 6 bases for V and 0 bases for J; bases not matched to a gene: 6. DNA for the CDR3: TGTGCCAGCAGGGGGACAGGGCCCGTCTCTGGGGCCAACGTCCTGACTTTC. It yields the protein CASRGTGPVSGANVLTF.